This entry describes one T cell receptor (beta chain). The sample is drawn from a study of blood T cell repertoires in COVID-19. The V gene's germline CDR1 is GTSNPN and CDR2 SVGIG (reference sequence). This CDR3 contains 14 residues. Between the trimmed V and J ends, which lost 1 base and 8 bases, there was a span of 15 bases. Per the original data handling: How many nucleated cells were present was estimated from reference gene primer amplification. Produced via immunoSEQ multiplex PCR; TCRdb's table is partial and in-frame only. That table furnishes V, J and clone size, whereas the DNA furnished D and trimming. The profile shows approximately 260,000 clones, about 88% of them singletons.

This chain uses TRBV30 with TRBJ1-3, with TRBD1 as a possible D gene (5 bases). The source material was peripheral blood. This TCR was sampled from a woman aged 40-49 years who had recovered from COVID-19. The CDR3, as DNA: TGTGCCTGGAGTGCGGGGGGGACCGGGGACACCATATATTTT. This sequence encodes CAWSAGGTGDTIYF.